A single sample gave rise to the 5 T cell receptor beta chains below, sequenced in a study of T cell changes during pregnancy in multiple sclerosis. Some clones are missing from TCRdb's copy, which holds only in-frame ones; the method was immunoSEQ multiplex PCR. This sample has 25,000 to 30,000 clones, with 85% to 90% found just once. The source was CD8+ T cells from peripheral blood mononuclear cells, collected after pregnancy. These receptors were taken from a female donor with multiple sclerosis, enrolled in a pregnancy study.

The chain has TRBV4-3 and TRBJ2-3, with a possible D match to TRBD2 (5 bases). The CDR3 extends over 17 amino acids. The V gene lost 0 bases and the J gene lost 2 bases, with 15 bases spanning the gap. In germline, CDR1 is LGHNA, CDR2 YSLEER. In DNA, the CDR3 is TGCGCCAGCAGCCAAGATCCTAGCCACGCTTTCACAGATACGCAGTATTTT. This sequence encodes CASSQDPSHAFTDTQYF.

This clone was seen a single time. V usage is TRBV5-4 and J usage is TRBJ1-1, with D maybe TRBD1 (5 bases). The V gene lost 2 bases and the J gene lost 7 bases, with 15 bases spanning the gap. This CDR3 contains 14 residues. Germline V gene data show CDR1 as SGHNT and CDR2 as YYREEE (reference sequence). The CDR3 loop reads CASSFGGTLGEAFF. CDR3 sequence (DNA): TGTGCCAGCAGCTTCGGGGGGACGTTGGGTGAAGCTTTCTTT.

This chain uses TRBV5-1 with TRBJ1-1, with D possibly TRBD1 on 5 matching bases. This CDR3 contains 13 residues. Per the germline V gene, CDR1 is SGHRS and CDR2 is YFSETQ. V lost 4 bases and J lost 3, with 10 bases in between. This CDR3 reads CASSTWGDTEAFF. The CDR3 DNA reads TGCGCCAGCAGCACCTGGGGGGACACTGAAGCTTTCTTT. Full variable domain (outside the CDR3, taken from reference TRBV5-1 and TRBJ1-1): KAGVTQTPRYLIKTRGQQVTLSCSPISGHRSVSWYQQTPGQGLQFLFEYFSETQRNKGNFPGRFSGRQFSNSRSEMNVSTLELGDSALYLCASSTWGDTEAFFGQGTRLTVV.

The V call is TRBV5-4, the J call TRBJ2-5, with 9 bases aligning to TRBD2. This CDR3 region has 16 residues. Trimming removed 4 bases from V and 5 bases from J; junction bases left unmatched: 12. CDR1 SGHNT and CDR2 YYREEE come from the germline V gene (reference sequence). Here the CDR3 reads CASSPALAGLSETQYF. The DNA of the CDR3 is TGTGCCAGCAGCCCGGCCCTAGCGGGGCTGTCGGAGACCCAGTACTTC.

The sample holds one count of this clone. V is TRBV5-1 and J is TRBJ2-5; 8 positions match TRBD1. V was clipped by 2 bases and J by 1 base; unmatched bases: 10. The germline V gene encodes CDR1 SGHRS and CDR2 YFSETQ. This CDR3 is built from 17 residues. In DNA, the CDR3 is TGCGCCAGCAGCTTCGACCATCTCGGACAGGGCCAAGAGACCCAGTACTTC. This sequence encodes CASSFDHLGQGQETQYF.